These 16 T cell receptor beta chains were all obtained from the same sample, sequenced in a study of cytotoxic CD8 clonotypes in ibrutinib-treated CLL. Profiling relied on immunoSEQ multiplex PCR, and the TCRdb table lists in-frame clones only, not all of them. This table holds under 300,000 clones, 76% found once. The sequencing here drew on PBMCs, taken at disease progression, from a patient treated with ibrutinib. The receptors here all came from a human donor with chronic lymphocytic leukemia.

The CDR3 is CASSFGDGRLKTQYF. The DNA of the CDR3 is TGTGCCAGCAGCTTCGGTGACGGGAGGCTAAAGACCCAGTACTTC. This chain joins TRBV7-3 and TRBJ2-5; TRBD2 aligns across 7 bases. The germline CDR1 and CDR2 sequences are SGHTA and FQGTGA. Trimming at V came to 3 bases and at J to 6 bases, leaving 10 bases not matched to a gene. CDR3 length: 15 amino acids.

This chain links TRBV19 with TRBJ2-7; no firm D call. Germline-derived CDR1 and CDR2 are LNHDA and SQIVND (reference sequence). This CDR3 comprises 14 residues. The V end lost 6 bases, the J end lost 3 bases, and 15 bases lay between the germline ends. Here the CDR3 reads CASRGPLGSYEQYF. The CDR3 coding sequence is TGTGCCAGTAGAGGTCCATTAGGCAGCTACGAGCAGTACTTC.

The chain is built from TRBV2 and TRBJ1-5; tentatively, D is TRBD1 (5 bases). The V gene's germline CDR1 is SNHLY and CDR2 FYNNEI. This CDR3 comprises 16 residues. V was cut by 6 bases and J by 0 bases, with 15 bases left in between. CDR3 in DNA: TGTGCCAGCAGCCTAAATCGACAGAATAGCAATCAGCCCCAGCATTTT. This gives the protein CASSLNRQNSNQPQHF.

The rearrangement uses TRBV2 and TRBJ1-3, with D possibly matching TRBD1 (5 bases). CDR3 size: 17 residues. Trimming shortened V by 8 bases and J by 0 bases, and 20 bases separated the two germline ends. In germline, CDR1 is SNHLY, CDR2 FYNNEI. CDR3 in DNA: TGTGCCAGCCGAGAGGGGCCAAGGAGGAGCTCTGGAAACACCATATATTTT. This translates into CASREGPRRSSGNTIYF.

The chain couples TRBV18 to TRBJ1-5, with 8 bases lining up with TRBD1. The CDR3 contains 13 residues. V trimming: 9 bases; J trimming: 7 bases; junction bases outside the gene matches: 8. The V gene's germline CDR1 is KGHSH and CDR2 LQKENI. This CDR3 is CARVDRGGQPQHF. The CDR3 DNA sequence: TGTGCCAGAGTAGACAGGGGTGGACAGCCCCAGCATTTT.

The chain couples TRBV27 to TRBJ1-2; TRBD1 matches at 7 bases. The ends lost 0 bases at V and 5 bases at J; junction bases unmatched: 9. The germline V gene encodes CDR1 MNHEY and CDR2 SMNVEV (reference sequence). The CDR3 is 16 residues long. The CDR3 DNA follows: TGTGCCAGCAGTTTATCGTGGGCAGGGGGGTTTTATGGCTACACCTTC. Its translation: CASSLSWAGGFYGYTF.

The rearrangement joins TRBV4-1 to TRBJ2-5, with D perhaps matching TRBD2 (5 bases). V lost 2 bases and J lost 5, with 12 bases in between. CDR3 size: 14 residues. Germline loops: CDR1 MGHRA, CDR2 YSYEKL. In DNA, the CDR3 is TGCGCCAGCAGCCAACCACCGGACTGGGAGACCCAGTACTTC. Translated: CASSQPPDWETQYF.

J is TRBJ2-7 and V is TRBV10-3; possibly TRBD2 for D (5 bases). V gave up 6 bases and J gave up 0 bases, with 9 bases separating them. The CDR3 spans 13 residues. CDR1 ENHRY and CDR2 SYGVKD come from the germline V gene. The CDR3 region has the DNA TGTGCCATCAGACGGGGAGACTCCTACGAGCAGTACTTC. Translated, it gives CAIRRGDSYEQYF.

The CDR3 sequence is CSVEFGRQGDSYEQYF. CDR3 DNA sequence: TGCAGCGTTGAATTTGGCAGACAGGGGGACTCCTACGAGCAGTACTTC. The J gene is TRBJ2-7, the V gene TRBV29-1; TRBD1 matches 9 bases. Germline V gene data show CDR1 as SQVTM and CDR2 as ANQGSEA. V shed 2 bases and J 0 bases; nucleotides not matched to a gene: 8. This CDR3 comprises 16 residues.

The chain is built from TRBV2 and TRBJ2-7, with D possibly TRBD2 on 5 matching bases. Germline V gene sequence: CDR1 SNHLY, CDR2 FYNNEI. V dropped 4 bases and J dropped 0 bases, with 13 bases sitting between them. This CDR3 is 15 amino acids long. The CDR3 region is CASSGRTASSYEQYF. The CDR3 DNA follows: TGTGCCAGCAGTGGGAGGACGGCGAGCTCCTACGAGCAGTACTTC.

V and J are TRBV29-1 and TRBJ1-4; 10 positions match TRBD1. V trimming: 4 bases; J trimming: 7 bases; junction bases outside the gene matches: 3. In germline, CDR1 is SQVTM, CDR2 ANQGSEA. This CDR3 has 13 residues. CDR3 DNA: TGCAGCGTTGGACAGGGGGCTCCTGAAAAACTGTTTTTT. Translation gives CSVGQGAPEKLFF.

The chain recombines TRBV13 with TRBJ2-3; TRBD2 agrees at 8 bases. V gave up 5 bases and J gave up 3 bases; unmatched junction bases: 1. Germline values: CDR1 PRHDT, CDR2 FYEKMQ (reference sequence). This CDR3 spans 13 amino acids. The chain's CDR3 is CASSRLATDTQYF. CDR3 nucleotides: TGTGCCAGCAGCCGACTAGCGACAGATACGCAGTATTTT.

This chain uses TRBV7-6 with TRBJ2-7, with 7 positions matching TRBD1. This CDR3 comprises 14 residues. The V and J ends lost 2 bases and 6 bases, in that order; junction bases with no gene match: 7. Germline V gene lookup returns CDR1 SGHVS and CDR2 FNYEAQ. The CDR3 region is CASSLRDSAPEQYF. CDR3 sequence (DNA): TGTGCCAGCAGCTTACGGGACAGTGCCCCCGAGCAGTACTTC.

In this sample, this clone turned up once. V is TRBV5-4 and J is TRBJ2-2, with a weak D call TRBD1 (5 bases). The CDR3 is made up of 15 amino acids. Trimming cost V 1 base and J 3 bases, with 10 bases left between them. CDR1 and CDR2 (germline): SGHNT, YYREEE (reference sequence). The CDR3: CASSLPQGDTGELFF. The DNA for the CDR3 is TGTGCCAGCAGCTTGCCGCAGGGCGACACCGGGGAGCTGTTTTTT.

The genes are TRBV10-1 and TRBJ2-3, with 11 bases aligning to TRBD2. The ends lost 6 bases at V and 2 bases at J; junction bases unmatched: 16. Germline loops: CDR1 WNHNN, CDR2 SYGVQD (reference sequence). This CDR3 region has 19 residues. The CDR3 is CASRYYNLAGGINTDTQYF. In nucleotides, the CDR3 is TGCGCCAGCAGATATTATAATCTAGCGGGGGGTATAAACACAGATACGCAGTATTTT.

J is TRBJ2-2 and V is TRBV5-1, with D unresolved. V lost 0 bases, J lost 4 bases, and 4 bases lay in between. The germline CDR1 and CDR2 sequences are SGHRS and YFSETQ. The CDR3 length is 13 residues. The CDR3 here is CASSLDGTGELFF. The CDR3 DNA is TGCGCCAGCAGCTTGGATGGCACCGGGGAGCTGTTTTTT.